Below are 14 T cell receptor beta chains sequenced from a single sample in a study of shared clonotypes between healthy human individuals. Clones were read by immunoSEQ multiplex PCR, and TCRdb kept only the in-frame ones, dropping some. Found here are approximately 2.5 million clones, 80% to 95% of them singletons; the top ten hold approximately 0.37%. The sample consisted of naive CD4+ T cells from PBMCs. Subset given: CD45RA+ positively selected. The origin of the receptors is a man aged 18-30 years in good health. Some clones in this sample may be carry-over from other donors' samples.

The chain recombines TRBV27 with TRBJ2-2, with TRBD1 identical over 7 bases. V lost 5 bases to trimming and J lost 4 bases; unmatched junction nucleotides: 4. The CDR3 length is 14 residues. Germline CDR1 reads MNHEY; CDR2 reads SMNVEV (reference sequence). CDR3 region: CASSLTGVTGELFF. CDR3 DNA: TGTGCCAGCAGTCTTACAGGGGTCACCGGGGAGCTGTTTTTT.

The chain is built from TRBV5-5 and TRBJ2-7, with D uncertain. The CDR3 sequence is 12 residues long. Germline loops: CDR1 SGHKS, CDR2 YYEKEE (reference sequence). The V end was cut by 0 bases, the J end by 3 bases, with 4 bases between. The CDR3 spells CASSLGFYEQYF. The CDR3 DNA is TGTGCCAGCAGCTTGGGATTCTACGAGCAGTACTTC.

The chain joins TRBV11-2 to TRBJ2-1, with no clear D. Germline CDR1 is SGHAT and CDR2 is FQNNGV. Between the trimmed V and J ends, which lost 4 bases and 8 bases, there was a span of 12 bases. The CDR3 consists of 13 residues. CDR3 DNA: TGTGCCAGCAGCTACCTGCTCGGCGATGAGCAGTTCTTC. Translation gives CASSYLLGDEQFF.

This chain links TRBV2 with TRBJ2-7; 7 bases match TRBD2. The trim removed 8 bases at V and 4 bases at J, leaving 11 bases unmatched. CDR1 is SNHLY and CDR2 is FYNNEI in the germline V gene. The CDR3 length is 14 residues. The CDR3, as DNA: TGTGCCAGCTCCTTAGGGCGGGAGCTGTACGAGCAGTACTTC. Amino acid sequence: CASSLGRELYEQYF.

The chain has TRBV5-1 and TRBJ1-1, with a tentative D call TRBD1 (5 bases). V was shortened by 4 bases and J by 8 bases, with 21 bases between the two germline ends. This CDR3 is 15 amino acids long. The germline V gene has CDR1 SGHRS and CDR2 YFSETQ. DNA of the CDR3: TGCGCCAGCAGCCGGGGGGGTCCCCCGTATTCCGAAGCTTTCTTT. Amino acid sequence: CASSRGGPPYSEAFF.

This sequence joins TRBV6-1 and TRBJ2-5; either TRBD1 or TRBD2 may supply D (5 bases each). Trimming took off 4 bases at V and 0 bases at J, with 12 bases between the two ends. The CDR3 covers 15 residues. Germline values: CDR1 MNHNS, CDR2 SASEGT. The CDR3 DNA follows: TGTGCCAGCAGTGGAATCCCGGGACACCAAGAGACCCAGTACTTC. Its translation is CASSGIPGHQETQYF.

The chain joins TRBV6-5 to TRBJ2-1, with TRBD2 matching 8 bases. Looked up from germline, CDR1 is MNHEY and CDR2 is SVGAGI. CDR3 size: 11 residues. The junction had 2 bases not matched to a gene; V was cut back by 9 bases and J by 7 bases. For the CDR3, the DNA is TGTGCCAGTCGGGGGGGGAATGAGCAGTTCTTC. It is translated as CASRGGNEQFF.

This clone was counted a single time. This chain joins TRBV12-5 and TRBJ2-1; 8 bases align to TRBD2. V was clipped by 5 bases and J by 9 bases; unmatched bases: 12. The CDR3 runs 15 residues. Germline CDR1 and CDR2: LGHNT and FRNRAP. CDR3 in amino acids: CASGPAAGTRAEQFF. CDR3 nucleotide sequence: TGTGCTAGTGGTCCAGCTGCCGGGACTAGGGCTGAGCAGTTCTTC.

The chain is built from TRBV6-1 and TRBJ1-2; TRBD1 matches at 8 bases. The CDR3 is 14 residues long. Germline lookup yields CDR1 MNHNS and CDR2 SASEGT. J was trimmed by 5 bases and V by 5 bases; bases with no gene match: 7. The CDR3 nucleotides are TGTGCCAGCAGTTTTGGACAGGGAGAATATGGCTACACCTTC. Its protein is CASSFGQGEYGYTF.

CDR3 nucleotide sequence: TGTGCCAGCAGAAGAGACTTGGGAGGCCACCTCGAGCAGTACTTC. It specifies CASRRDLGGHLEQYF. This sequence joins TRBV6-5 and TRBJ2-7, with D maybe TRBD2 (6 bases). The CDR3 runs 15 residues. The germline CDR1 and CDR2 sequences are MNHEY and SVGAGI. V was trimmed by 6 bases and J by 6 bases, leaving 21 bases between them.

This sequence joins TRBV28 and TRBJ2-7, with a possible D match to TRBD1 (6 bases). The CDR3 consists of 13 residues. V lost 7 bases, J lost 6 bases, and 16 bases lay in between. Germline V gene lookup returns CDR1 MDHEN and CDR2 SYDVKM. CDR3 nucleotide sequence: TGTGCCAGCATCAAACAGGGATTCGGCGAGCAGTACTTC. Translating it yields CASIKQGFGEQYF.

Only one count was recorded for this clone. This chain joins TRBV6-6 and TRBJ2-5, with TRBD1 matching 11 bases. Germline CDR1 MNHNY, CDR2 SVGAGI (reference sequence). The CDR3 length is 16 residues. Germline trimming cut 6 bases from V and 1 base from J; bases unmatched to any gene: 7. This CDR3 reads CASSLAGTGGQETQYF. The DNA of the CDR3 is TGTGCCAGCAGCCTCGCCGGGACAGGGGGCCAAGAGACCCAGTACTTC.

This clone was picked up one time. The J gene is TRBJ2-5, the V gene TRBV6-6; no reliable D call. Deletions cut 6 bases from V and 5 bases from J, with 7 bases between. CDR1 MNHNY and CDR2 SVGAGI come from the germline V gene (reference sequence). This CDR3 spans 11 amino acids. CDR3: CASSTWETQYF. Here the CDR3 DNA reads TGTGCCAGCAGCACGTGGGAGACCCAGTACTTC.

This chain uses TRBV10-3 with TRBJ2-5; TRBD1 or TRBD2 may be the D gene (6 bases each). The CDR3 extends over 13 amino acids. Germline CDR1 and CDR2: ENHRY and SYGVKD. Between the trimmed V and J ends, which lost 6 bases and 13 bases, there was a span of 21 bases. The CDR3, as DNA: TGTGCCATCAGGGGGGGCCAAACAGGGTTGGCGTACTTC. Its translation: CAIRGGQTGLAYF.